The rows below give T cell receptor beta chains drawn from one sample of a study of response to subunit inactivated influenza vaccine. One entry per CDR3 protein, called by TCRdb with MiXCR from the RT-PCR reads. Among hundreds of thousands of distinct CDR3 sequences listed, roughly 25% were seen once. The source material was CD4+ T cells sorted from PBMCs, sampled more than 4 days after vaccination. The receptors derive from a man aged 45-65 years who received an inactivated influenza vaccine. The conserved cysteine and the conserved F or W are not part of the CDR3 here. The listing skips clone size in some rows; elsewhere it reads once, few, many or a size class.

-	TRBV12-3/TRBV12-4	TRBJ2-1	ASSWRTGTGGGDEQF
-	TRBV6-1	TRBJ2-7	ASSTRDRVNEQY
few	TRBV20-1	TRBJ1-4	SAIGRGEEKLF
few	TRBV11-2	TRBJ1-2	ASSLRTGLYGYT
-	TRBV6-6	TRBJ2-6	ASSSGRVLT
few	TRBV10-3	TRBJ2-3	AIKGQRGTTDTQY
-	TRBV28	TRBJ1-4	ASSRKLLGGGNEKLF
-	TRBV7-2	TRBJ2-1	ASSLGSGRARQF
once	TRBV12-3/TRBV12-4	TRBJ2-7	ASSKLAFYEQY
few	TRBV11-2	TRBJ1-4	ASSLSPRLNEKLF
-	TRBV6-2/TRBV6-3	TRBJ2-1	ASTPLAGWEDEQF
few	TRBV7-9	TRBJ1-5	ASSLSLQPQH
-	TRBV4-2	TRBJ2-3	ASSHPGDTQY
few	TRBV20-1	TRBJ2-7	SAKTTSGRDEQY
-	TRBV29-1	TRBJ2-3	SGSGGLAGGEDTQY
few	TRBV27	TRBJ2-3	ASSPQGVGTDTQY
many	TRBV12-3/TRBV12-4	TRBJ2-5	ASSTRSGGAGETQY
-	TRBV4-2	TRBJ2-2	ASSQEGGATGELF
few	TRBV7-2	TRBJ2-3	ASSLDRGLDTQY
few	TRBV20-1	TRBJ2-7	SVVAGDGGYEQY
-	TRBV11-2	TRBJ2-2	ASSPLRYLTGELF
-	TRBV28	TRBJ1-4	ASSRPGQAGLF
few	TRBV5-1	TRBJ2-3	ASSLVTRSTDTQY
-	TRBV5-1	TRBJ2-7	ATKELAGGAYEQY
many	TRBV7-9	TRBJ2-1	ASSPVSGQF
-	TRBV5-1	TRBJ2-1	ASSLGPWTDPSYNEQF
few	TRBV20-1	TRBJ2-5	SARGWQVQETQY
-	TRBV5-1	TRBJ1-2	ASSRDRGPSYGYT
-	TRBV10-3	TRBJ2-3	AIKNSTDTQY
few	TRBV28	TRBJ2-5	ASSLHLTGLVGTQY
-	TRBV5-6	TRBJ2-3	ASSFKTSGPTDTQY
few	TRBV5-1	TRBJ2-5	ASSRGTGREETQY
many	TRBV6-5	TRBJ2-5	ASSFSGGARETQY
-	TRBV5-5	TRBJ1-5	ASSQQLTGPQH
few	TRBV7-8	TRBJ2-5	ASIQWGQETQY
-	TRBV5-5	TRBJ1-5	ASSLTGFSNQPQH
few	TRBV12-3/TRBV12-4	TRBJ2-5	ASRQGAGETQY
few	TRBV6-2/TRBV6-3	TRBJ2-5	ASSPVSPGRTQY
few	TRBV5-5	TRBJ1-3	ASSLVPESPGNTIY
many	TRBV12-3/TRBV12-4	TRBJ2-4	ASSLAMLLNRGSAKNIQY
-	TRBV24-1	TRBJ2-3	ATSDAGGTDTQY
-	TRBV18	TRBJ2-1	ASSPPAGGKYNEQF
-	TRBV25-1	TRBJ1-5	ASSETGMDQPQH
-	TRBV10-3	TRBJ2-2	AIRDRNTGELF
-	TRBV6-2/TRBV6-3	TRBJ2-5	ASSWSDTQETQY
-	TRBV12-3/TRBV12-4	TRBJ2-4	ASSLATGGIQY
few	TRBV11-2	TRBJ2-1	ASRRPGLAGSEQF
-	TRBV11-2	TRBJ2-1	ASSTTQLRRGSSYNEQF
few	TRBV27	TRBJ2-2	ASSLSVEVPNTGELF
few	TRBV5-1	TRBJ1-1	ASSLEVYANEAF
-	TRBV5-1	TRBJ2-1	ASSLAQINEQF
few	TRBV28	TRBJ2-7	ASSLYAGALSEQY